This paragraph reports one TCR beta chain. The CDR3 is made up of 16 amino acids. CDR1 and CDR2 from the germline V gene are MGHRA and YSYEKL. V was shortened by 4 bases and J by 1 base, with 14 bases between the two germline ends. Sequencing used immunoSEQ multiplex PCR; TCRdb keeps in-frame clones, though not all of them. The table records 30,000 to 40,000 clones, roughly 93% of them present only once. The data derive from a study of blood T cell repertoires in COVID-19. Across the whole study: Acute-phase and convalescent COVID-19 samples originated in the United States, Italy and Spain. PBMCs, B-cell-depleted T cells, or T cells provided the cDNA or gDNA that made up the material.

This rearrangement joins TRBV4-1 to TRBJ1-3, with a possible D match to TRBD1 (5 bases). The clonotype originates from a male donor with active COVID-19. Sequences were obtained from peripheral blood. CDR3 in DNA: TGCGCCAGCAGCCCTATCAGGGCTAATTCTGGAAACACCATATATTTT. It is translated as CASSPIRANSGNTIYF.